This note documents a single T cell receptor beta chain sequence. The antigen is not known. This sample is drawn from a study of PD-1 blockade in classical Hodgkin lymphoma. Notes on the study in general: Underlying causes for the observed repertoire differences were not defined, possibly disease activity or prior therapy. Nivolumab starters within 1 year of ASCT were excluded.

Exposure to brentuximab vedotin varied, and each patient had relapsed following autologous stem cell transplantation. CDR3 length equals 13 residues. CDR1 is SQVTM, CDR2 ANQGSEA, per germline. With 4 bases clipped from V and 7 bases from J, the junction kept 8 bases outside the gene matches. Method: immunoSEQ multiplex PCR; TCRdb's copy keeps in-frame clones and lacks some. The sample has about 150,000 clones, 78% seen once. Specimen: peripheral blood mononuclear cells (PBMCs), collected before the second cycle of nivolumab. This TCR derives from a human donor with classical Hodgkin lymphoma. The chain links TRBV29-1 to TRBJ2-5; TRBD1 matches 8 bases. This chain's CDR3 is CSVVGQGAGTQYF. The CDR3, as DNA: TGCAGCGTTGTGGGGCAGGGGGCCGGGACCCAGTACTTC.